This T cell receptor beta chain was captured in a study of cytomegalovirus exposure and HLA in healthy donors. Primers included in the PCR were 60 Vbeta and 13 Jbeta primers. Measured with immunoSEQ multiplex PCR; TCRdb has only the in-frame clones, and not every one. The repertoire holds more than 140,000 clones, with nearly 80% as singletons. From germline, CDR1 is LGHNA and CDR2 YNFKEQ. The CDR3 totals 16 residues. Losses at the gene ends were 2 bases for V and 4 bases for J; bases not matched to a gene: 5. The rearrangement joins TRBV4-2 to TRBJ1-3; 10 bases line up with TRBD1. Sequenced sample: PBMCs. The receptor was isolated from a male donor in good health and CMV-seronegative. The CDR3: CASSQRQGAGGNTIYF. In DNA form, the CDR3 reads TGTGCCAGCAGCCAACGACAGGGGGCGGGCGGAAACACCATATATTTT.